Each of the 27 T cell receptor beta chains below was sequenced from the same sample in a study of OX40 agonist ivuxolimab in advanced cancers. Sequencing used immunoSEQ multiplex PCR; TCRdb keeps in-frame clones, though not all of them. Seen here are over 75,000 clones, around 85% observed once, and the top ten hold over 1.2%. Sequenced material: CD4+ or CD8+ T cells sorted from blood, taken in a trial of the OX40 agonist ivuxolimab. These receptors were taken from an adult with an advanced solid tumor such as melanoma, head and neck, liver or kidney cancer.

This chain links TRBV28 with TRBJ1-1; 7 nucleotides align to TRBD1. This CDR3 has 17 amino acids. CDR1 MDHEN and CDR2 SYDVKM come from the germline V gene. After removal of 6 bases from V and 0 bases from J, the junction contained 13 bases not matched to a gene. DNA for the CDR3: TGTGCCAGCAGAACGACAGGGTTATCGGGTTTGAACACTGAAGCTTTCTTT. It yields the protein CASRTTGLSGLNTEAFF.

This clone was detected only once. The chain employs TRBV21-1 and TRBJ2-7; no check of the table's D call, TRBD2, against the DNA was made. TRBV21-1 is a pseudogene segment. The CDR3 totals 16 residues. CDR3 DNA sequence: TGTGCCAGCAGCAAAGGGATAGCCAAACGGGCCTACGAGCAGTACTTC. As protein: CASSKGIAKRAYEQYF.

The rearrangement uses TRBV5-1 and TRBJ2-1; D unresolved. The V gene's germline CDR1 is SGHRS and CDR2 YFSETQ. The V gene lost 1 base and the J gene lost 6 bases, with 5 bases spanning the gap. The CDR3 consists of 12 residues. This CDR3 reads CASSLPANEQFF. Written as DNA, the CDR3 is TGCGCCAGCAGCTTGCCGGCCAATGAGCAGTTCTTC. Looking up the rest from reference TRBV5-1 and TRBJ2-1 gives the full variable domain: KAGVTQTPRYLIKTRGQQVTLSCSPISGHRSVSWYQQTPGQGLQFLFEYFSETQRNKGNFPGRFSGRQFSNSRSEMNVSTLELGDSALYLCASSLPANEQFFGPGTRLTVL.

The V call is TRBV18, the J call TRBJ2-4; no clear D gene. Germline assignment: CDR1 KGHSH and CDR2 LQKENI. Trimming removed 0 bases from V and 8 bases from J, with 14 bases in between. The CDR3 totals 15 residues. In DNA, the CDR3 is TGTGCCAGCTCACCACCGACGCCAGAAAAACACATTCAGTACTTC. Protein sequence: CASSPPTPEKHIQYF.

In DNA, the CDR3 is TGTGCCAGCAGCTTCCCACGTAACTATGGCTACACCTTC. Translating gives CASSFPRNYGYTF. The V gene is TRBV7-9, the J gene TRBJ1-2; the D is unclear. The germline V and J ends were trimmed by 3 bases and 1 base, with 6 bases remaining between them. Germline CDR1 is SEHNR and CDR2 is FQNEAQ (reference sequence). This CDR3 spans 13 amino acids.

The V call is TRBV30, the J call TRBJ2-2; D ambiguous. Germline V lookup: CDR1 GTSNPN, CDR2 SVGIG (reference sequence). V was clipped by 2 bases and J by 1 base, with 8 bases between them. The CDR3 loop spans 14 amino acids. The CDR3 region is CAWSRMMNTGELFF. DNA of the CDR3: TGTGCCTGGAGTAGAATGATGAACACCGGGGAGCTGTTTTTT.

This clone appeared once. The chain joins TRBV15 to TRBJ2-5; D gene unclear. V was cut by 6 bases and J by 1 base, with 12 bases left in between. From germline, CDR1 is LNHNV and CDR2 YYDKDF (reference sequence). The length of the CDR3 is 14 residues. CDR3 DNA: TGTGCCACCAGTCCGTCCCCACCCCAAGAGACCCAGTACTTC. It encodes CATSPSPPQETQYF.

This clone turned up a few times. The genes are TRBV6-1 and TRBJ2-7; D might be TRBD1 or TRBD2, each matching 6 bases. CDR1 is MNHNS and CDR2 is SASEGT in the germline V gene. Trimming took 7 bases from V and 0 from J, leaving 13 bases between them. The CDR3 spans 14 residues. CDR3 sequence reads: CASTPGASSYEQYF. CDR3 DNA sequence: TGTGCCAGCACACCGGGGGCGAGCTCCTACGAGCAGTACTTC.

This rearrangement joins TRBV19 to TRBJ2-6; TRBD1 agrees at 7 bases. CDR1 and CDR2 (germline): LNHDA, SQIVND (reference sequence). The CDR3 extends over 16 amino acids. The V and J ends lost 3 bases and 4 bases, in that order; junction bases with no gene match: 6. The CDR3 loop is CASSIPPGQGANVLTF. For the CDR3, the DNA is TGTGCCAGTAGTATCCCCCCGGGACAGGGGGCCAACGTCCTGACTTTC. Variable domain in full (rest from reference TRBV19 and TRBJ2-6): DGGITQSPKYLFRKEGQNVTLSCEQNLNHDAMYWYRQDPGQGLRLIYYSQIVNDFQKGDIAEGYSVSREKKESFPLTVTSAQKNPTAFYLCASSIPPGQGANVLTFGAGSRLTVL.

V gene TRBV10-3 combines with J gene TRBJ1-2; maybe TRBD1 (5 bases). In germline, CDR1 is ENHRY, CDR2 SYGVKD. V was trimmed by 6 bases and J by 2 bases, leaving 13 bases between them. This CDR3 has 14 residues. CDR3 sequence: CAISPGPGNYGYTF. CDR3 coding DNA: TGTGCCATCAGCCCGGGACCCGGGAACTATGGCTACACCTTC.

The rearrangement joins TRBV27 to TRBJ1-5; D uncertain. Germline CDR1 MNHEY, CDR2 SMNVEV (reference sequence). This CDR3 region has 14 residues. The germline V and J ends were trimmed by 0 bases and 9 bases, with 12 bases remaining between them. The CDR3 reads CASSLSEDVGPQHF. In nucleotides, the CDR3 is TGTGCCAGCAGTTTATCGGAGGACGTCGGGCCCCAGCATTTT.

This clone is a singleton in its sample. CDR3 loop: CASSLLEVSAGGLSTDTQYF. CDR3 nucleotide sequence: TGTGCCAGCTCACTACTCGAGGTTTCTGCGGGGGGCCTTAGCACAGATACGCAGTATTTT. V gene TRBV18 combines with J gene TRBJ2-3; TRBD2 matches at 8 bases. Germline CDR1 is KGHSH and CDR2 is LQKENI. There are 20 residues in the CDR3. V dropped 4 bases and J dropped 0; count of bases not matched to a gene: 18. Full variable domain (remainder filled in from reference TRBV18 and TRBJ2-3): NAGVMQNPRHLVRRRGQEARLRCSPMKGHSHVYWYRQLPEEGLKFMVYLQKENIIDESGMPKERFSAEFPKEGPSILRIQQVVRGDSAAYFCASSLLEVSAGGLSTDTQYFGPGTRLTVL.

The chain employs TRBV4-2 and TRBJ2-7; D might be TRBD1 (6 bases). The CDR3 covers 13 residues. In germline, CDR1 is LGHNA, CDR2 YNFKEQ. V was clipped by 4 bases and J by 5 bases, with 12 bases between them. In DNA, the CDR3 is TGTGCCAGCAGCCGGAGACAGGAGGACGAGCAGTACTTC. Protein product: CASSRRQEDEQYF.

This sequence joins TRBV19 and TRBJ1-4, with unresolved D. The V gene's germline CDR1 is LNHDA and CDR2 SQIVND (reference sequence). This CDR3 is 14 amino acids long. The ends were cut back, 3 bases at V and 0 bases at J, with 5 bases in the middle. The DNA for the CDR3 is TGTGCCAGTAGTATCGGGGCAACTAATGAAAAACTGTTTTTT. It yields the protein CASSIGATNEKLFF.

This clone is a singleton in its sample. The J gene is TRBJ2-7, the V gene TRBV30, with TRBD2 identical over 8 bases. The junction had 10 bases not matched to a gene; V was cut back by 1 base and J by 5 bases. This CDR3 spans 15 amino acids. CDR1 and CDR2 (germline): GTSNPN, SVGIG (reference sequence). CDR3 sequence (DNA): TGTGCCTGGAGTGGGCGGTCGGGAGGGCCCCACGAGCAGTACTTC. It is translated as CAWSGRSGGPHEQYF.

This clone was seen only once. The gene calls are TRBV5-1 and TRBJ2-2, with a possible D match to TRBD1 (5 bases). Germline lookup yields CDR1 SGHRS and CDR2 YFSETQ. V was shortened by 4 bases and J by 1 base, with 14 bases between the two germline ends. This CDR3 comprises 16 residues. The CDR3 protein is CASSPPGRVNTGELFF. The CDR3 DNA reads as TGCGCCAGCAGCCCTCCCGGCAGGGTGAACACCGGGGAGCTGTTTTTT.

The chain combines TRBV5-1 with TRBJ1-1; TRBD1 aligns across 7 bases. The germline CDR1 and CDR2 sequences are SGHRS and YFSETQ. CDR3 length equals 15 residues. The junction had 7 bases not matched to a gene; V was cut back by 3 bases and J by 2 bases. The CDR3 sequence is CASSSGTALNTEAFF. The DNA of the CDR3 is TGCGCCAGCAGCTCCGGGACAGCGCTTAACACTGAAGCTTTCTTT.

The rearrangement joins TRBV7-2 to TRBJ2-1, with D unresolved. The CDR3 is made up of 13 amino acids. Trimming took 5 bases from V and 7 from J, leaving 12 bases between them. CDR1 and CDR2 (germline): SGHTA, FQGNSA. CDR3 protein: CASSEGRPNEQFF. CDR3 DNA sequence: TGTGCCAGCAGCGAAGGCCGCCCGAATGAGCAGTTCTTC.

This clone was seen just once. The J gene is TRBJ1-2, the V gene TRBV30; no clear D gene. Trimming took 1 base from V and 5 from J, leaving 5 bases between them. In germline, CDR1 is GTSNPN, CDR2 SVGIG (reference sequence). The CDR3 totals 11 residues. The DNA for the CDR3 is TGTGCCTGGAGTGAAGGATATGGCTACACCTTC. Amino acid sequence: CAWSEGYGYTF. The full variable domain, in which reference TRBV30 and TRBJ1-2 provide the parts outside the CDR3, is SQTIHQWPATLVQPVGSPLSLECTVEGTSNPNLYWYRQAAGRGLQLLFYSVGIGQISSEVPQNLSASRPQDRQFILSSKKLLLSDSGFYLCAWSEGYGYTFGSGTRLTVV.

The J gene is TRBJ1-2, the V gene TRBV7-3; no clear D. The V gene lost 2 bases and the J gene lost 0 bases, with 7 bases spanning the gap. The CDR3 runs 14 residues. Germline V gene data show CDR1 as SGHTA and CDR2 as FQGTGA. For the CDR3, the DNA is TGTGCCAGCAGCTTAGGCGGGGCTAACTATGGCTACACCTTC. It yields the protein CASSLGGANYGYTF.

CDR3 in DNA: TGTGCCAGCAGCTTGAGCGCCGGTAATGAAAAACTGTTTTTT. This gives the protein CASSLSAGNEKLFF. The rearrangement joins TRBV7-6 to TRBJ1-4; D ambiguous. The CDR3 has 14 residues. V lost 3 bases, J lost 4 bases, and 9 bases lay in between. From germline, CDR1 is SGHVS and CDR2 FNYEAQ.

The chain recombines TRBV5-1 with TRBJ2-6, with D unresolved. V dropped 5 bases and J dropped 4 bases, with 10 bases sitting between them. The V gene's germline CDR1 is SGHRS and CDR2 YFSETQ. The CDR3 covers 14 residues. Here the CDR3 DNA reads TGCGCCAGCAGTAATTCGGTCGGGGCCAACGTCCTGACTTTC. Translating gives CASSNSVGANVLTF.

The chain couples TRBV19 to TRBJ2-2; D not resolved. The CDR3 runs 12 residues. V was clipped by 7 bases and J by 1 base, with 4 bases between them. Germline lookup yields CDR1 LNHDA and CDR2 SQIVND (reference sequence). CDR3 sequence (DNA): TGTGCCAGTACCCGGAACACCGGGGAGCTGTTTTTT. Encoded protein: CASTRNTGELFF.

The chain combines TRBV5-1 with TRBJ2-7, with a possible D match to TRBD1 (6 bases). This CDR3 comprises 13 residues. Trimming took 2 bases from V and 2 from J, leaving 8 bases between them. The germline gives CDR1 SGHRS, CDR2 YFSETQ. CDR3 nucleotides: TGCGCCAGCAGCTTCAGGGGACCCTACGAGCAGTACTTC. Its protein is CASSFRGPYEQYF.

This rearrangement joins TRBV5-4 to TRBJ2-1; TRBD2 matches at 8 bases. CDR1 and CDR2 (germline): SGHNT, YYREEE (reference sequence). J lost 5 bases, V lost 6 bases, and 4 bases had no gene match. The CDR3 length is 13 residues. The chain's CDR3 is CASTIAGNNEQFF. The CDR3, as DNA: TGTGCCAGCACCATAGCGGGAAACAATGAGCAGTTCTTC.

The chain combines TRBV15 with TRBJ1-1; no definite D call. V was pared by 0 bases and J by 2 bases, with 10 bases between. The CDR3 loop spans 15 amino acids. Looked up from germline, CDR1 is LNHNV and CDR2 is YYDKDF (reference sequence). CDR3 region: CATSRDVAGNTEAFF. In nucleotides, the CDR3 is TGTGCCACCAGCAGAGATGTGGCGGGAAACACTGAAGCTTTCTTT.

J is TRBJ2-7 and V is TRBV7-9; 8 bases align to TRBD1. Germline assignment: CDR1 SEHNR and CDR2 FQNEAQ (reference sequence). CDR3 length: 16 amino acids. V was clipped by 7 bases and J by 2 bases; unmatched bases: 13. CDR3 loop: CASKGQDWGDTYEQYF. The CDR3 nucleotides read TGTGCCAGCAAGGGACAGGATTGGGGGGATACCTACGAGCAGTACTTC.